This T cell receptor (beta chain) derives from a study of T-cell memory formation after mild COVID-19. Findings and limits, study-wide: In pre-infection memory, a portion of responding clones appeared, which suggested that cross-reactive memory joined.

Germline V gene data show CDR1 as SGDLS and CDR2 as YYNGEE. With 3 bases removed from V and 8 bases from J, the gap between germline ends came to 14 bases. The CDR3 contains 13 residues. One entry per CDR3 protein, called by TCRdb with MiXCR from the 5' RACE reads. Here the sample spans around 320,000 distinct CDR3 sequences, roughly 13% being singletons. About this clonotype: Its antigen remains unknown.

This receptor was obtained from a young man who had mild COVID-19 (a few samples of this study predate the infection). Cell type and time point are not known. The specimen was PBMCs or a T cell subset sorted from them (not recorded which). The chain links TRBV9 to TRBJ1-2; D ambiguous. The CDR3 spells CASSGNTLQGYTF. CDR3 DNA: TGTGCCAGCAGCGGGAACACTCTCCAAGGCTACACCTTC.